These 26 T cell receptor beta chains were all obtained from the same sample, sequenced in a study of persistence of HIV-infected CD4 T cells. The immunoSEQ assay was version 4, run in survey mode. Assay: immunoSEQ multiplex PCR; the TCRdb copy retains only in-frame clones and omits some. The sample has roughly 28,000 clones; around 73% are singletons. Lysates of CMV-infected fibroblasts at around 9.1 ug/mL stimulated these cells. Memory cells lacking CD40L and CD69 with high CD45RO were sorted. These TCRs are of unknown antigen specificity. Sequencing was performed on CD4+ T cells sorted from PBMCs after approximately 19-hour stimulation, taken from a patient who received antiretroviral therapy. Receptors originate from an adult woman with HIV who was CMV-seropositive.

The chain employs TRBV11-1 and TRBJ2-7; D might be TRBD1 (6 bases). V was clipped by 3 bases and J by 6 bases, with 15 bases between them. The CDR3 has 14 residues. Germline V gene lookup returns CDR1 SGHAT and CDR2 FQDESV (reference sequence). The CDR3 nucleotides read TGTGCCAGCAGCTTGAGCACAGGGCCCAGCGAGCAGTACGTC. Its protein is CASSLSTGPSEQYV.

V and J are TRBV29-1 and TRBJ1-2, with 9 positions matching TRBD1. V gave up 2 bases and J gave up 5 bases; unmatched junction bases: 9. Looked up from germline, CDR1 is SQVTM and CDR2 is ANQGSEA. This CDR3 comprises 15 residues. For the CDR3, the DNA is TGCAGCGTTGAACCAGCCCGACAGGGGGGATATGGCTACACCTTC. As protein: CSVEPARQGGYGYTF.

The table lists this clone with a few counts. This chain connects TRBV3-1 (or the pseudogene TRBV3-2) to TRBJ2-1, with D tentatively TRBD1 (6 bases). Trimming stripped 8 bases from V and 3 bases from J, with 14 bases between. Germline-derived CDR1 and CDR2 are LGHDT and YNNKEL (reference sequence). The CDR3 is 14 amino acids. CDR3 loop: CASSTGHFYNEQFF. CDR3 bases: TGTGCCAGCTCAACGGGACATTTCTACAATGAGCAGTTCTTC.

A single count supports this clone. V usage is TRBV9 and J usage is TRBJ2-2; perhaps D is TRBD1 or TRBD2 (5 bases each). Germline V gives CDR1 SGDLS, CDR2 YYNGEE. The CDR3 covers 15 residues. V gave up 5 bases and J gave up 5 bases, with 16 bases separating them. For the CDR3, the DNA is TGTGCCAGCAGAAGACAGTCCTGGGGGACCGGGGAGCTGTTTTTT. Translation: CASRRQSWGTGELFF.

The V call is TRBV5-1, the J call TRBJ2-2; D is uncertain. Trimming took off 0 bases at V and 6 bases at J, with 9 bases between the two ends. This CDR3 has 14 amino acids. The germline gives CDR1 SGHRS, CDR2 YFSETQ. The CDR3 region is CASSLALDAGELFF. The CDR3 DNA sequence: TGCGCCAGCAGCTTGGCTCTAGATGCCGGGGAGCTGTTTTTT.

The chain recombines TRBV30 with TRBJ1-4, with TRBD1 matching 11 bases. V shed 7 bases and J 6 bases; nucleotides not matched to a gene: 7. This CDR3 has 14 residues. Germline CDR1 and CDR2: GTSNPN and SVGIG (reference sequence). CDR3 DNA sequence: TGTGCCTCAAAAGGGACAGGGGGTTATGAAAAACTGTTTTTT. Its protein is CASKGTGGYEKLFF.

The DNA of the CDR3 is TGTGCCAGCAGCGCCTACCCAGGATCGGACTCTGGAAACACCATATATTTT. This encodes CASSAYPGSDSGNTIYF. V is TRBV28 and J is TRBJ1-3, with no clear D. Per germline, CDR1 MDHEN and CDR2 SYDVKM. The CDR3 totals 17 residues. Trimming pared 6 bases from V and 0 bases from J, leaving 18 bases between.

The CDR3 protein is CASSIVSENYSNQPQHF. The DNA for the CDR3 is TGTGCCAGTAGTATAGTAAGCGAGAACTATAGCAATCAGCCCCAGCATTTT. The chain carries TRBV19 and TRBJ1-5; the D is unclear. The germline gives CDR1 LNHDA, CDR2 SQIVND (reference sequence). The CDR3 extends over 17 amino acids. Deletions cut 1 base from V and 0 bases from J, with 13 bases between.

The rearrangement links TRBV2 to TRBJ1-4, with TRBD1 as a possible D gene (5 bases). The CDR3 runs to 13 residues. Germline lookup yields CDR1 SNHLY and CDR2 FYNNEI. V shed 7 bases and J shed 3 bases, with 9 bases lying between them. The DNA of the CDR3 is TGTGCCAGCAATGGGGGACCTAATGAAAAACTGTTTTTT. Amino acid sequence: CASNGGPNEKLFF.

The J gene is TRBJ1-1, the V gene TRBV18, with TRBD1 as a possible D gene (5 bases). The CDR3 sequence is 14 residues long. Between the trimmed V and J ends, which lost 6 bases and 1 base, there was a span of 12 bases. Germline CDR1 KGHSH, CDR2 LQKENI. CDR3 DNA: TGTGCCAGCTCGCTCCGGGGCGAGAACACTGAAGCTTTCTTT. This sequence encodes CASSLRGENTEAFF. The variable domain in full, with the rest retrieved from reference TRBV18 and TRBJ1-1, is NAGVMQNPRHLVRRRGQEARLRCSPMKGHSHVYWYRQLPEEGLKFMVYLQKENIIDESGMPKERFSAEFPKEGPSILRIQQVVRGDSAAYFCASSLRGENTEAFFGQGTRLTVV.

The chain couples TRBV12-3 or TRBV12-4 to TRBJ2-3; D is unclear. This CDR3 region has 12 residues. Trimming stripped 6 bases from V and 6 bases from J, with 10 bases between. CDR3 in DNA: TGTGCCAGCAGCCGACTTCTTGATACGCAGTATTTT. Protein sequence: CASSRLLDTQYF.

The chain has TRBV24-1 and TRBJ1-1, with D possibly matching TRBD1 (5 bases). Germline V gene lookup returns CDR1 KGHDR and CDR2 SFDVKD. V was cut by 7 bases and J by 6 bases, with 8 bases left in between. CDR3 length: 11 amino acids. CDR3 region: CATRLGPEAFF. CDR3 nucleotide sequence: TGTGCCACCAGACTGGGGCCTGAAGCTTTCTTT.

The CDR3 spells CASSYSGSYNSPLHF. The CDR3 DNA is TGTGCCAGCAGCTACAGCGGATCCTATAATTCACCCCTCCACTTT. V is TRBV7-9 and J is TRBJ1-6; D remains unclear. Trimming took off 4 bases at V and 1 base at J, with 8 bases between the two ends. The CDR3 spans 15 residues. CDR1 is SEHNR, CDR2 FQNEAQ, per germline (reference sequence).

This clone was seen only a few times. This chain joins TRBV7-3 and TRBJ1-1; D might be TRBD1 (5 bases). The CDR3 totals 15 residues. Trimming shortened V by 3 bases and J by 0 bases, and 11 bases separated the two germline ends. Germline CDR1 and CDR2: SGHTA and FQGTGA. CDR3 loop: CASSLGGVMNTEAFF. The CDR3 DNA reads TGTGCCAGCAGCTTGGGAGGGGTAATGAACACTGAAGCTTTCTTT.

The V gene is TRBV27, the J gene TRBJ2-7; TRBD2 is a possible D gene (5 bases). The germline CDR1 and CDR2 sequences are MNHEY and SMNVEV (reference sequence). Trimming took 10 bases from V and 9 from J, leaving 16 bases between them. The CDR3 is made up of 11 amino acids. The CDR3 spells CATGGPPTQYF. The CDR3 nucleotides are TGTGCCACCGGAGGCCCTCCAACGCAGTACTTC.

This chain connects TRBV6-1 to TRBJ1-2, with 10 bases aligning to TRBD1. V dropped 2 bases and J dropped 8; count of bases not matched to a gene: 5. CDR1 is MNHNS, CDR2 SASEGT, per germline. The CDR3 sequence is 14 residues long. The CDR3, as DNA: TGTGCCAGCAGTGAACGGGACAGGGGTGGAGGCTACACCTTC. Its translation: CASSERDRGGGYTF.

In regard to this clone: A junction boundary mismatches the germline segment, possibly from a read error. This chain uses TRBV4-1 with TRBJ2-5, with 8 bases fitting TRBD1. There are 14 residues in the CDR3. CDR1 MGHRA and CDR2 YSYEKL come from the germline V gene. The chain's CDR3 is CASRQDRGRETQYF. CDR3 coding DNA: TGCGCCAGCAGACAAGACAGGGGCCGGGAGACCCAGTACTTC.

This clone was counted only a few times. DNA for the CDR3: TGTGCCAGCAGCTTAAGGCCTAGCGGGAGGTTAGTTGGTGAGCAGTTCTTC. Protein sequence: CASSLRPSGRLVGEQFF. V usage is TRBV7-3 and J usage is TRBJ2-1, with TRBD2 matching over 11 bases. Trimming removed 1 base from V and 9 bases from J; junction bases left unmatched: 11. Per the germline V gene, CDR1 is SGHTA and CDR2 is FQGTGA. CDR3 length: 17 residues.

The chain has TRBV7-9 and TRBJ2-1; D is uncertain. CDR3 length equals 14 residues. V was shortened by 4 bases and J by 8 bases, with 15 bases between the two germline ends. Per the germline V gene, CDR1 is SEHNR and CDR2 is FQNEAQ (reference sequence). This chain's CDR3 is CASSSHAPPDEQFF. The CDR3 nucleotides are TGTGCCAGCAGCTCCCACGCCCCCCCGGATGAGCAGTTCTTC.

V usage is TRBV2 and J usage is TRBJ2-7, with D tentatively TRBD1 or TRBD2 (5 bases each). This CDR3 comprises 12 residues. The V gene lost 3 bases and the J gene lost 8 bases, with 11 bases spanning the gap. Germline CDR1 reads SNHLY; CDR2 reads FYNNEI. CDR3 nucleotides: TGTGCCAGCAGTGAGGGACCCAGCAAGCAGTACTTC. Amino acid sequence: CASSEGPSKQYF.

The rearrangement uses TRBV19 and TRBJ2-5, with D tentatively TRBD2 (6 bases). The CDR3 has 16 amino acids. CDR1 and CDR2 (germline): LNHDA, SQIVND (reference sequence). V was trimmed by 4 bases and J by 0 bases, leaving 15 bases between them. The CDR3 loop is CASSTVGGTHQETQYF. The CDR3 DNA reads as TGTGCCAGTAGTACCGTCGGCGGGACTCACCAAGAGACCCAGTACTTC.

This chain uses TRBV5-1 with TRBJ2-3, with TRBD2 identical over 9 bases. The germline V gene encodes CDR1 SGHRS and CDR2 YFSETQ. The CDR3 contains 15 residues. V shed 3 bases, J shed 6 bases, and the junction held 8 bases outside the gene matches. CDR3 nucleotides: TGCGCCAGCAGCTCGGGACTAGCTGGGGAGGATACGCAGTATTTT. Amino acids: CASSSGLAGEDTQYF.

The chain links TRBV18 to TRBJ2-3; D is ambiguous. The CDR3 is 14 residues long. Trimming pared 2 bases from V and 6 bases from J, leaving 12 bases between. The V gene's germline CDR1 is KGHSH and CDR2 LQKENI. The CDR3 nucleotides are TGTGCCAGCTCACCAGTGGGAAATGGGGATACGCAGTATTTT. Translating it yields CASSPVGNGDTQYF.

The chain has TRBV5-4 and TRBJ1-4; D remains ambiguous. CDR3 length equals 13 residues. The germline CDR1 and CDR2 sequences are SGHNT and YYREEE (reference sequence). V lost 0 bases and J 8 bases, leaving 8 bases between the germline ends. The CDR3 protein is CASSLALNEKLFF. The CDR3, as DNA: TGTGCCAGCAGCTTGGCCCTGAACGAAAAACTGTTTTTT.

The rearrangement uses TRBV14 and TRBJ1-2; a possible D gene is TRBD1 (6 bases). V lost 4 bases, J lost 1 base, and 16 bases lay in between. The CDR3 consists of 16 residues. Germline V gene data show CDR1 as SGHDN and CDR2 as FVKESK. CDR3 DNA: TGTGCCAGCAGCCGCGACCGGGACACCTTTAACTATGGCTACACCTTC. Residues: CASSRDRDTFNYGYTF.

J is TRBJ2-3 and V is TRBV2, with D maybe TRBD1 (5 bases). The CDR3 runs 13 residues. CDR1 and CDR2 from the germline V gene are SNHLY and FYNNEI. V was shortened by 4 bases and J by 5 bases, with 10 bases between the two germline ends. CDR3 residues: CASSVRELDTQYF. Written as DNA, the CDR3 is TGTGCCAGCAGTGTCAGGGAACTAGATACGCAGTATTTT.